Given below is one TCR beta chain in context. This clone was observed a handful of times. Its recognized antigen is unknown. Base quality data are lacking; no much larger clone is found one base away. This entry comes from a study of untreated major depressive disorder (dated by TCRdb to 2017 to 2018). Concerning the study at large: In this cross-sectional case-control comparison, antidepressant-free major depressive disorder patients and individually matched non-depressed controls were compared on T cell phenotype and TCR repertoire. The TCRbeta sequencing followed up on differences in Vbeta 5.1, Vbeta 11 and Vbeta 22 usage that flow cytometry had shown in the whole cohort.

The Qiagen DNeasy Blood and Tissue Kit was used to extract total genomic DNA from the purified CD4+ T cells. Using immunoSEQ immunosequencing protocols, the TCRbeta CDR3 region, as defined by IMGT, was amplified and sequenced. For the original study's pipeline: Raw sequence data were preprocessed by the immunoSEQ service for PCR and sequencing error correction. The sequence data were loaded into the immunoSEQ Analyzer and then analyzed further using VDJtools v1.0.7. The paired Wilcoxon signed-rank test was used to test for differences between patients and controls. Drawn from immuneACCESS, this table holds only the in-frame rearrangements with V and J called that TCRdb kept. Clones are partly lost; checked studies trace under half to an unresolved V gene and leave the rest unexplained. D and trimming were read from the DNA, whereas the V and J calls and clone size are those reported in that table. A total of about 21,000 clones appear in this sample, under 90% of them only once. The ten largest clones add up to around 0.5% of the sample.

CDR3 length: 14 amino acids, cysteine to phenylalanine. Left in the record is the CDR3 DNA by itself, 42 bases read in frame from the first base. The germline V gene encodes CDR1 MDHEN and CDR2 SYDVKM. Compared with germline, V lacks 7 bases and J lacks 2 bases; bases without a gene match: 2. What the authors observed across the whole study: In CD4+ T cells, sequencing confirmed that depressed patients used TRBV05-01 (Vbeta 5.1) more than controls did, with a one-tailed test giving p = 0.040. The top five TRBV05-01 clones in every sequenced subject were all private clones. TRBV25-01 and TRBV02-01 usage followed the flow-cytometry pattern but did not reach statistical significance in the sequencing data. For the sequencing comparisons, one-tailed planned tests were applied to only three Vbeta families that had been selected in advance. Because of strict matching and exclusion criteria, the study sample was comparatively small, which limits how generalizable the findings are.

Every depressed patient was matched in pairs with a non-depressed control on sex, age, current smoking status and body mass index. Every participant in the study was of European descent. No current or lifetime mood disorder was present in controls, and Quick Inventory of Depressive Symptoms-Self Report scores of 5 or less were recorded for controls. Participants were excluded if they had major medical conditions, Axis I/II comorbidities, regular medication or illicit drug use, or weekly alcohol intake above 100 g. Around 30 ml of peripheral blood was drawn into EDTA tubes from each participant. CD4+ T cells were purified from thawed PBMCs by magnetic negative selection with the BD IMag Human CD4 T Lymphocyte Enrichment Set. Flow cytometry confirmed that the CD4+ enrichment method typically gave around 94% purity. TCRbeta sequencing was performed on a subgroup of four or five case-control pairs selected blind to chemokine receptor expression and flow-cytometric repertoire skewing results. Every blood sample was taken in the morning at 8:00 a.m., after which PBMCs were separated out using Ficoll-Hypaque gradient centrifugation. PBMCs were cryopreserved by gradual cooling to -80 degrees C and were kept in liquid nitrogen until assay.

This receptor was taken from a woman in her 40s in good health. Recombination joined TRBV28 with TRBJ2-1, with 10 bases matching TRBD2. The source material was CD4+ T cells from PBMCs. The sequenced DNA: TGTGCCAGCAAGCTAGCGGGGGCCTACAATGAGCAGTTCTTC. Translated, this gives CASKLAGAYNEQFF.